What follows are 30 T cell receptor beta chains derived from one specimen sequenced in a study of CD8 T cells in Susac syndrome. The RNA input was roughly 0.45 to 1 ug, and it was reverse transcribed with random hexamers. One entry per CDR3 protein, called by TCRdb with MiXCR from the immunoSEQ multiplex PCR reads. The sample includes some 160,000 distinct CDR3 sequences, 90% to 97% of them seen just once. Sequenced input: CD4+ T cells from PBMCs. The receptor source for this set is a human donor with Susac syndrome.

CDR3 nucleotide sequence: TGTGCCAGCTCACCTGACTATGGCTACACCTTC. Its protein product is CASSPDYGYTF. The chain combines TRBV18 with TRBJ1-2; D is unclear. V was clipped by 3 bases and J by 3 bases, with 2 bases between them. Germline lookup yields CDR1 KGHSH and CDR2 LQKENI. There are 11 residues in the CDR3.

J is TRBJ2-1 and V is TRBV6-2 or TRBV6-3; no clear D. V lost 5 bases and J lost 6, with 14 bases in between. Germline CDR1 and CDR2: MNHEY and SVGEGT. CDR3 length equals 14 residues. The CDR3 is CASSPLVEGNEQFF. For the CDR3, the DNA is TGTGCCAGCAGTCCCCTTGTCGAAGGCAATGAGCAGTTCTTC.

This clonotype has just a few counts. This CDR3 is CASSLSGETQYF. The CDR3 nucleotides read TGTGCCAGCAGCCTATCGGGAGAGACCCAGTACTTC. J is TRBJ2-5 and V is TRBV7-2; D call uncertain. V was pared by 5 bases and J by 4 bases, with 8 bases between. CDR3 length: 12 amino acids. Per germline, CDR1 SGHTA and CDR2 FQGNSA.

This sequence joins TRBV5-1 and TRBJ2-7; D gene uncertain. The V end was cut by 4 bases, the J end by 4 bases, with 6 bases between. The CDR3 has 11 amino acids. Germline V gene lookup returns CDR1 SGHRS and CDR2 YFSETQ. Here the CDR3 reads CASSTEYEQYF. CDR3 DNA sequence: TGCGCCAGCAGCACAGAGTACGAGCAGTACTTC.

The rearrangement uses TRBV29-1 and TRBJ1-5, with TRBD1 matching 7 bases. There are 13 residues in the CDR3. The J segment lost 6 bases and the V segment lost 5 bases, leaving 7 bases of the junction unmatched. Germline assignment: CDR1 SQVTM and CDR2 ANQGSEA. In nucleotides, the CDR3 is TGCAGCGTTAGGACAGGCCCCGGTCAGCCCCAGCATTTT. This translates into CSVRTGPGQPQHF.

The V call is TRBV20-1, the J call TRBJ2-1; TRBD2 matches 7 bases. CDR3 length: 16 amino acids. Germline CDR1 and CDR2: DFQATT and SNEGSKA (reference sequence). After removal of 2 bases from V and 0 bases from J, the junction contained 7 bases not matched to a gene. CDR3: CSARPTSGASYNEQFF. The CDR3 DNA sequence: TGCAGTGCTAGACCTACCAGCGGGGCCTCCTACAATGAGCAGTTCTTC.

V is TRBV5-4 and J is TRBJ1-2; tentatively, D is TRBD1 (5 bases). The CDR3 spans 18 residues. Germline V lookup: CDR1 SGHNT, CDR2 YYREEE (reference sequence). V was trimmed by 4 bases and J by 1 base, leaving 23 bases between them. The CDR3 loop is CASSAPAEGHLFNYGYTF. CDR3 in DNA: TGTGCCAGCAGCGCACCCGCGGAGGGGCACCTCTTTAACTATGGCTACACCTTC.

The chain employs TRBV3-1 and TRBJ1-1; possibly TRBD1 for D (6 bases). There are 14 residues in the CDR3. The germline V gene encodes CDR1 LGHDT and CDR2 YNNKEL (reference sequence). The V end was cut by 4 bases, the J end by 11 bases, with 20 bases between. This CDR3 is CASSPSRDRRTAFF. CDR3 bases: TGTGCCAGCAGCCCCTCAAGAGACAGGAGAACGGCTTTCTTT.

V is TRBV23-1 and J is TRBJ2-3; 7 nucleotides match TRBD1. TRBV23-1 is labeled an ORF, and its function is uncertain. Germline trimming cut 2 bases from V and 2 bases from J; bases unmatched to any gene: 13. The CDR3 is 18 residues long. Here the CDR3 DNA reads TGCGCCAGCAGTCAAAGGTCCAGGGGGTCCCCCCACACAGATACGCAGTATTTT. This gives the protein CASSQRSRGSPHTDTQYF.

J is TRBJ1-2 and V is TRBV18; the match to TRBD1 covers 7 bases. The ends lost 4 bases at V and 2 bases at J; junction bases unmatched: 7. Germline V gene sequence: CDR1 KGHSH, CDR2 LQKENI. The CDR3 extends over 15 amino acids. The CDR3 is CASSLHRGPNYGYTF. The CDR3 DNA is TGTGCCAGCTCACTCCACAGGGGTCCCAACTATGGCTACACCTTC.

This chain links TRBV19 with TRBJ2-6; D could derive from TRBD1 or TRBD2 (5 bases each). CDR1 is LNHDA and CDR2 is SQIVND in the germline V gene (reference sequence). The V end was cut by 6 bases, the J end by 1 base, with 13 bases between. The CDR3 length is 16 residues. CDR3 sequence: CASRPGRSSGANVLTF. In nucleotides, the CDR3 is TGTGCCAGTAGGCCGGGACGGTCTTCTGGGGCCAACGTCCTGACTTTC.

The chain joins TRBV15 to TRBJ2-6; a possible D gene is TRBD2 (7 bases). The CDR3 is 19 amino acids. V was pared by 0 bases and J by 0 bases, with 15 bases between. The germline CDR1 and CDR2 sequences are LNHNV and YYDKDF (reference sequence). The CDR3, as DNA: TGTGCCACCAGCAGAGATCGGGGGGCGCGGGCCTCTGGGGCCAACGTCCTGACTTTC. Translating gives CATSRDRGARASGANVLTF.

The chain uses TRBV24-1 and TRBJ2-7; D may be TRBD1 (5 bases). Trimming cost V 5 bases and J 6 bases, with 13 bases left between them. The CDR3 contains 13 residues. CDR1 KGHDR and CDR2 SFDVKD come from the germline V gene. DNA for the CDR3: TGTGCCACCAGTGGTCAGGGTTCCATCGAGCAGTACTTC. This encodes CATSGQGSIEQYF.

The V gene is TRBV20-1, the J gene TRBJ2-3; D possibly matches TRBD1 or TRBD2 (5 bases each). This CDR3 has 14 residues. Germline CDR1 and CDR2: DFQATT and SNEGSKA (reference sequence). Trimming took 3 bases from V and 0 from J, leaving 10 bases between them. Here the CDR3 reads CSARVGASTDTQYF. CDR3 DNA sequence: TGCAGTGCTAGGGTCGGGGCAAGCACAGATACGCAGTATTTT.

The rearrangement joins TRBV27 to TRBJ1-1, with D hard to call. The CDR3 has 14 amino acids. V dropped 5 bases and J dropped 7 bases, with 17 bases sitting between them. Germline CDR1 reads MNHEY; CDR2 reads SMNVEV (reference sequence). This CDR3 is CASSRVSARIEAFF. CDR3 coding DNA: TGTGCCAGCAGTCGAGTATCGGCTCGGATTGAAGCTTTCTTT.

As DNA, the CDR3 is TGCAGCGTCATACACACTCTAGGCGATGAGCAGTTCTTC. Translated, it gives CSVIHTLGDEQFF. The V call is TRBV29-1, the J call TRBJ2-1; D remains ambiguous. This CDR3 spans 13 amino acids. V was clipped by 6 bases and J by 8 bases, with 17 bases between them. Germline lookup yields CDR1 SQVTM and CDR2 ANQGSEA.

The chain combines TRBV6-5 with TRBJ2-5, with D possibly being TRBD1 or TRBD2 (5 bases each). V was trimmed by 4 bases and J by 1 base, leaving 13 bases between them. CDR1 MNHEY and CDR2 SVGAGI come from the germline V gene. This CDR3 is built from 15 residues. The DNA for the CDR3 is TGTGCCAGCAGTTCGCTTGGTGGGGGCCAAGAGACCCAGTACTTC. It codes for CASSSLGGGQETQYF.

The CDR3 DNA is TGTGCCAGCAGCTTAATGGGGACGAGGCACGAGCAGTACTTC. It codes for CASSLMGTRHEQYF. The V and J genes are TRBV7-8 and TRBJ2-7; perhaps D is TRBD1 or TRBD2 (5 bases each). The CDR3 length is 14 residues. V was cut by 2 bases and J by 5 bases, with 13 bases left in between. Germline values: CDR1 SGHVS, CDR2 FQNEAQ. Full variable domain (outside the CDR3, taken from reference TRBV7-8 and TRBJ2-7): GAGVSQSPRYKVAKRGQDVALRCDPISGHVSLFWYQQALGQGPEFLTYFQNEAQLDKSGLPSDRFFAERPEGSVSTLKIQRTQQEDSAVYLCASSLMGTRHEQYFGPGTRLTVT.

CDR3 loop: CASRRDRTYEQYF. The CDR3, as DNA: TGTGCCAGCCGACGGGACAGGACCTACGAGCAGTACTTC. The chain joins TRBV21-1 to TRBJ2-7; the tabulated D call, TRBD1, remains unverified against the DNA. TRBV21-1 is tagged as a pseudogene. There are 13 residues in the CDR3.

The DNA for the CDR3 is TGTGCCAGCAGTTGGACTAGCGGGGGGAACAATGAGCAGTTCTTC. Residues: CASSWTSGGNNEQFF. This chain connects TRBV12-3 or TRBV12-4 to TRBJ2-1; 14 nucleotides line up with TRBD2. After removal of 4 bases from V and 5 bases from J, the junction contained 1 base not matched to a gene. The CDR3 is 15 residues long.

CDR3 coding DNA: TGCAGCGCCACAAGCGGGATCACCTCCTACAATGAGCAGTTCTTC. Residues: CSATSGITSYNEQFF. This chain connects TRBV29-1 to TRBJ2-1, with 7 bases identical to TRBD2. The CDR3 covers 15 residues. Germline V lookup: CDR1 SQVTM, CDR2 ANQGSEA. J was trimmed by 0 bases and V by 7 bases; bases with no gene match: 9.

This chain joins TRBV4-2 and TRBJ2-2, with TRBD2 matching over 13 bases. Looked up from germline, CDR1 is LGHNA and CDR2 is YNFKEQ. This CDR3 is built from 17 residues. J gave up 5 bases and V 1 base, and 4 bases lay outside the gene matches. CDR3 DNA sequence: TGTGCCAGCAGCCAAGCTCGGACTAGCGGGAGTACCGGGGAGCTGTTTTTT. Residues: CASSQARTSGSTGELFF.

The gene calls are TRBV11-2 and TRBJ2-5, with D possibly called TRBD1 or TRBD2 (6 bases each). With 3 bases removed from V and 3 bases from J, the gap between germline ends came to 11 bases. The CDR3 is 14 residues long. The germline V gene has CDR1 SGHAT and CDR2 FQNNGV. The CDR3 loop reads CASSLVRGEETQYF. The CDR3 DNA reads as TGTGCCAGCAGCTTGGTTAGGGGGGAAGAGACCCAGTACTTC.

V is TRBV12-3 or TRBV12-4 and J is TRBJ2-5; D is unresolved. The V and J ends lost 4 bases and 7 bases respectively, with 13 bases between them. CDR3 size: 13 residues. The CDR3 coding sequence is TGTGCCAGCAGTTCCGGATCTTTCGTGACCCAGTACTTC. This gives the protein CASSSGSFVTQYF.

The CDR3 DNA reads as TGTGCCAGCAGTTCCCACTCGGGGGGCACAGATACGCAGTATTTT. Translated: CASSSHSGGTDTQYF. The chain is built from TRBV25-1 and TRBJ2-3; TRBD2 might be the D (6 bases). Trimming cost V 5 bases and J 1 base, with 13 bases left between them. The germline gives CDR1 MGHDK, CDR2 SYGVNS. This CDR3 has 15 residues.

This sequence joins TRBV12-5 and TRBJ1-3; maybe TRBD1 (5 bases). Germline-derived CDR1 and CDR2 are LGHNT and FRNRAP. This CDR3 has 16 residues. The V end was cut by 6 bases, the J end by 0 bases, with 15 bases between. The CDR3, as DNA: TGTGCTAGTGGCAAAGGGACGGCCAGCTCTGGAAACACCATATATTTT. It yields the protein CASGKGTASSGNTIYF.

This chain joins TRBV7-9 and TRBJ2-1; TRBD2 matches at 8 bases. Looked up from germline, CDR1 is SEHNR and CDR2 is FQNEAQ (reference sequence). V dropped 2 bases and J dropped 5; count of bases not matched to a gene: 5. The length of the CDR3 is 15 residues. The CDR3 coding sequence is TGTGCCAGCAGCTTAATCGGCGGGGGGAACAATGAGCAGTTCTTC. This translates into CASSLIGGGNNEQFF.

A single count supports this clonotype. This sequence joins TRBV5-1 and TRBJ2-5; TRBD1 matches 11 bases. This CDR3 contains 15 residues. Germline lookup yields CDR1 SGHRS and CDR2 YFSETQ. With V trimmed by 4 bases and J by 1 base, 3 bases remained unmatched. The CDR3 protein is CASSGQGATQETQYF. Here the CDR3 DNA reads TGCGCCAGCAGCGGACAGGGGGCGACCCAAGAGACCCAGTACTTC.

This chain joins TRBV7-9 and TRBJ2-1, with 8 positions matching TRBD1. The germline gives CDR1 SEHNR, CDR2 FQNEAQ (reference sequence). The CDR3 sequence is 17 residues long. With 5 bases clipped from V and 4 bases from J, the junction kept 13 bases outside the gene matches. This CDR3 reads CASSPRPNRGSYNEQFF. CDR3 nucleotides: TGTGCCAGCAGCCCCCGCCCAAACAGGGGGTCTTACAATGAGCAGTTCTTC. Full variable domain (outside the CDR3, taken from reference TRBV7-9 and TRBJ2-1): DTGVSQNPRHKITKRGQNVTFRCDPISEHNRLYWYRQTLGQGPEFLTYFQNEAQLEKSRLLSDRFSAERPKGSFSTLEIQRTEQGDSAMYLCASSPRPNRGSYNEQFFGPGTRLTVL.

V gene TRBV11-2 combines with J gene TRBJ2-7, with 7 nucleotides matching TRBD2. V gave up 8 bases and J gave up 2 bases; unmatched junction bases: 9. This CDR3 has 14 amino acids. Per germline, CDR1 SGHAT and CDR2 FQNNGV. The CDR3 spells CASSLAGQAYEQYF. The DNA for the CDR3 is TGTGCCAGCTCTTTAGCGGGTCAGGCCTACGAGCAGTACTTC.